Listed below are T cell receptor beta chains from one sample, sequenced in a study of radiotherapy plus CTLA-4 blockade in lung cancer. Data came from immunoSEQ multiplex PCR; TCRdb stores just in-frame clones and leaves some out. Counted here are approximately 89,000 clones, about four fifths occurring once; the ten biggest clones make up 14% to 15%. Sequenced material: peripheral blood, taken from a patient treated with radiotherapy plus ipilimumab. The receptors originated from a human donor with non-small cell lung cancer that progressed on radiotherapy plus ipilimumab. CDR3s include the opening cysteine and the closing phenylalanine or tryptophan. A D gene is named only where the DNA matches it firmly. Rows may omit the clone size; those that give it use once, few, many or a size class.

cdr3_aa: CATSRRDRVEQYF
cdr3_nt: TGTGCCACCAGCAGGAGGGACAGGGTGGAGCAGTACTTC
v_call: TRBV15
clone_size: .
j_call: TRBJ2-7
d_call: TRBD1

cdr3_aa: CASYGYTF
cdr3_nt: TGTGCCAGCTATGGCTACACCTTC
v_call: TRBV27
clone_size: .
j_call: TRBJ1-2
d_call: .

cdr3_aa: CASSPRDRGRSGANVLTF
cdr3_nt: TGTGCCAGCTCACCACGGGACAGGGGGCGTTCTGGGGCCAACGTCCTGACTTTC
v_call: TRBV18
clone_size: .
j_call: TRBJ2-6
d_call: TRBD1

cdr3_aa: CASSLFGTNQYF
cdr3_nt: TGCGCCAGCAGCTTGTTTGGGACTAACCAGTATTTT
v_call: TRBV5-1
clone_size: .
j_call: TRBJ2-3
d_call: TRBD2

cdr3_aa: CASSRGGPQDTEAFF
cdr3_nt: TGTGCCAGCTCACGCGGGGGACCACAGGACACTGAAGCTTTCTTT
v_call: TRBV18
clone_size: .
j_call: TRBJ1-1
d_call: .

cdr3_aa: CATRKGAGDNQPQHF
cdr3_nt: TGTGCCACGCGGAAGGGGGCAGGGGACAATCAGCCCCAGCATTTT
v_call: TRBV10-3
clone_size: .
j_call: TRBJ1-5
d_call: TRBD1

cdr3_aa: CASMGGYSNQPQHF
cdr3_nt: TGTGCCAGCATGGGGGGCTATAGCAATCAGCCCCAGCATTTT
v_call: TRBV6-6
clone_size: .
j_call: TRBJ1-5
d_call: .

cdr3_aa: CASSIRPLGEQYF
cdr3_nt: TGTGCCAGTAGTATACGACCCCTGGGCGAGCAGTACTTC
v_call: TRBV19
clone_size: .
j_call: TRBJ2-7
d_call: .

cdr3_aa: CASSMGQGSIGANVLTF
cdr3_nt: TGTGCCAGTAGTATGGGACAGGGGTCTATCGGGGCCAACGTCCTGACTTTC
v_call: TRBV19
clone_size: .
j_call: TRBJ2-6
d_call: TRBD1

cdr3_aa: CAISEQGLTGELFF
cdr3_nt: TGTGCCATCAGTGAACAGGGACTTACCGGGGAGCTGTTTTTT
v_call: TRBV10-3
clone_size: .
j_call: TRBJ2-2
d_call: .

cdr3_aa: CASSGTASYEQYF
cdr3_nt: TGTGCCAGCAGCGGGACAGCCTCCTACGAGCAGTACTTC
v_call: TRBV7-9
clone_size: .
j_call: TRBJ2-7
d_call: TRBD1

cdr3_aa: CASSGQGQPGETQYF
cdr3_nt: TGTGCCAGCTCAGGACAGGGGCAACCAGGGGAGACCCAGTACTTC
v_call: TRBV18
clone_size: .
j_call: TRBJ2-5
d_call: TRBD1

cdr3_aa: CASSYADRASYGYTF
cdr3_nt: TGTGCCAGCAGTTACGCGGACAGGGCCTCCTATGGCTACACCTTC
v_call: TRBV6-6
clone_size: .
j_call: TRBJ1-2
d_call: TRBD1

cdr3_aa: CASSLSPGPIGEKLFF
cdr3_nt: TGTGCCAGCAGCTTAAGCCCCGGGCCCATCGGGGAAAAACTGTTTTTT
v_call: TRBV13
clone_size: .
j_call: TRBJ1-4
d_call: .

cdr3_aa: CAWSPGHTGELFF
cdr3_nt: TGTGCCTGGAGTCCAGGTCACACCGGGGAGCTGTTTTTT
v_call: TRBV30
clone_size: .
j_call: TRBJ2-2
d_call: .

cdr3_aa: CASSLPRQGSEAFF
cdr3_nt: TGTGCCAGCAGCTTACCGCGACAGGGTTCTGAAGCTTTCTTT
v_call: TRBV6-6
clone_size: .
j_call: TRBJ1-1
d_call: TRBD1

cdr3_aa: CATSSTDSRTQYF
cdr3_nt: TGTGCCACCAGCAGTACGGACAGTCGGACCCAGTACTTC
v_call: TRBV15
clone_size: .
j_call: TRBJ2-5
d_call: .

cdr3_aa: CASSLEASGGIYEQYF
cdr3_nt: TGTGCCAGCAGCTTAGAGGCTAGCGGGGGGATATACGAGCAGTACTTC
v_call: TRBV7-6
clone_size: .
j_call: TRBJ2-7
d_call: TRBD2

cdr3_aa: CASSPGQGIEYEQYF
cdr3_nt: TGTGCCAGCAGTCCGGGACAGGGGATTGAGTACGAGCAGTACTTC
v_call: TRBV6-5
clone_size: .
j_call: TRBJ2-7
d_call: TRBD1

cdr3_aa: CASSLRAESNEQFF
cdr3_nt: TGTGCCAGCAGCTTAAGGGCAGAGAGCAATGAGCAGTTCTTC
v_call: TRBV11-3
clone_size: .
j_call: TRBJ2-1
d_call: .

cdr3_aa: CASRSTQGTYQETQYF
cdr3_nt: TGTGCCAGCAGATCGACACAGGGCACCTACCAAGAGACCCAGTACTTC
v_call: TRBV7-6
clone_size: .
j_call: TRBJ2-5
d_call: .

cdr3_aa: CASSLGHLNTEAFF
cdr3_nt: TGTGCCAGCAGCTTAGGACACCTAAACACTGAAGCTTTCTTT
v_call: TRBV7-8
clone_size: .
j_call: TRBJ1-1
d_call: .

cdr3_aa: CASSLAGGETQYF
cdr3_nt: TGTGCCAGCAGCTTGGCTGGGGGTGAGACCCAGTACTTC
v_call: TRBV5-4
clone_size: once
j_call: TRBJ2-5
d_call: .

cdr3_aa: CASSLAGSQGGGYTF
cdr3_nt: TGTGCCAGCAGCTTGGCCGGGAGCCAGGGCGGTGGCTACACCTTC
v_call: TRBV5-4
clone_size: .
j_call: TRBJ1-2
d_call: .

cdr3_aa: CASSEGYSYEQYF
cdr3_nt: TGTGCCAGCAGTGAAGGTTATTCCTACGAGCAGTACTTC
v_call: TRBV6-1
clone_size: .
j_call: TRBJ2-7
d_call: .

cdr3_aa: CATSRGGGAFGYTF
cdr3_nt: TGTGCCACCAGCAGGGGAGGGGGCGCTTTTGGCTACACCTTC
v_call: TRBV15
clone_size: .
j_call: TRBJ1-2
d_call: TRBD1

cdr3_aa: CASSEGWQNTDTQYF
cdr3_nt: TGTGCCAGCAGTGAGGGATGGCAGAACACAGATACGCAGTATTTT
v_call: TRBV6-1
clone_size: .
j_call: TRBJ2-3
d_call: .

cdr3_aa: CASSWGRGISEQFF
cdr3_nt: TGTGCCAGCAGTTGGGGACGGGGGATAAGTGAGCAGTTCTTC
v_call: TRBV27
clone_size: .
j_call: TRBJ2-1
d_call: .

cdr3_aa: CASPPGRGRHIQYF
cdr3_nt: TGTGCCAGCCCCCCCGGCAGGGGGAGGCACATTCAGTACTTC
v_call: TRBV6-4
clone_size: .
j_call: TRBJ2-4
d_call: .

cdr3_aa: CAVSWAGDTEAFF
cdr3_nt: TGTGCCGTATCATGGGCGGGGGACACTGAAGCTTTCTTT
v_call: TRBV10-3
clone_size: .
j_call: TRBJ1-1
d_call: .

cdr3_aa: CASSGAGAVDEQFF
cdr3_nt: TGTGCCAGCAGCGGAGCGGGAGCAGTCGATGAGCAGTTCTTC
v_call: TRBV9
clone_size: .
j_call: TRBJ2-1
d_call: TRBD2